The next 12 T cell receptor beta chains were all read from a single sample in a study of blood T cell repertoires in COVID-19. The data were produced by immunoSEQ multiplex PCR, yet TCRdb's version contains in-frame clones alone and is incomplete. This table has about 240,000 clones, around 86% appearing once. The specimen was peripheral blood. Receptors were obtained from a man of 80 years or more with acute or convalescent COVID-19.

In its sample, this clone was seen once. The chain combines TRBV21-1 with TRBJ2-5; no check of the table's D call, TRBD2, against the DNA was made. TRBV21-1 is deemed a pseudogene. There are 19 residues in the CDR3. DNA of the CDR3: TGTGCCAGCAGCAAAGACGGGCTAGCGGGATCGAAGGTACAAGAGACCCAGTACTTC. It is translated as CASSKDGLAGSKVQETQYF.

The sample holds a few counts of this clone. V and J are TRBV20-1 and TRBJ1-2; the match to TRBD1 covers 7 bases. The CDR3 runs 13 residues. With V trimmed by 3 bases and J by 5 bases, 6 bases remained unmatched. Looked up from germline, CDR1 is DFQATT and CDR2 is SNEGSKA (reference sequence). The CDR3 DNA is TGCAGTGCTAGTGACAGGGTGGGTTATGGCTACACCTTC. Protein product: CSASDRVGYGYTF.

This chain joins TRBV27 and TRBJ1-5, with D perhaps matching TRBD1 (6 bases). V lost 5 bases and J 2 bases, leaving 13 bases between the germline ends. Per the germline V gene, CDR1 is MNHEY and CDR2 is SMNVEV (reference sequence). The CDR3 runs to 15 residues. Here the CDR3 DNA reads TGTGCCAGCAGTCCCGATCGACAGGGCAATCAGCCCCAGCATTTT. It specifies CASSPDRQGNQPQHF.

Here the CDR3 reads CASSIELQRNEQFF. DNA of the CDR3: TGTGCCAGTAGTATAGAATTGCAGAGGAATGAGCAGTTCTTC. V and J are TRBV19 and TRBJ2-1; D uncertain. Germline values: CDR1 LNHDA, CDR2 SQIVND (reference sequence). Trimming took off 0 bases at V and 7 bases at J, with 10 bases between the two ends. This CDR3 is built from 14 residues.

The rearrangement joins TRBV6-6 to TRBJ1-6; D might be TRBD1 (6 bases). Germline V lookup: CDR1 MNHNY, CDR2 SVGAGI (reference sequence). This CDR3 is 14 amino acids long. Trimming cost V 6 bases and J 6 bases, with 12 bases left between them. The CDR3 reads CASSPGQPNSPLHF. CDR3 DNA sequence: TGTGCCAGCAGCCCCGGACAGCCTAATTCACCCCTCCACTTT.

V usage is TRBV3-1 (or the pseudogene TRBV3-2) and J usage is TRBJ2-5; D is unclear. Germline V CDR1 and CDR2: LGHDT, YNNKEL (reference sequence). CDR3 length: 16 residues. V was shortened by 4 bases and J by 5 bases, with 20 bases between the two germline ends. The CDR3 DNA is TGTGCCAGCAGCCTAAAGACAAGGTTCTTGGTTGAGACCCAGTACTTC. This encodes CASSLKTRFLVETQYF.

The chain is built from TRBV7-9 and TRBJ1-1; a weak D match, TRBD1 (6 bases). CDR1 and CDR2 (germline): SEHNR, FQNEAQ (reference sequence). The CDR3 contains 15 residues. V gave up 4 bases and J gave up 8 bases, with 20 bases separating them. CDR3 residues: CASSSFSGGQQEAFF. The DNA of the CDR3 is TGTGCCAGCAGCTCATTTTCTGGGGGACAACAAGAAGCTTTCTTT.

The rearrangement links TRBV6-9 to TRBJ1-3; a possible D gene is TRBD1 (5 bases). Germline V lookup: CDR1 MNHGY, CDR2 SVAAGI. This CDR3 has 17 residues. V shed 4 bases and J shed 0 bases, with 16 bases lying between them. CDR3 coding DNA: TGTGCCAGCAGTTGCAAACAGTCTGACAGCTCTGGAAACACCATATATTTT. It is translated as CASSCKQSDSSGNTIYF.

The rearrangement links TRBV5-1 to TRBJ1-2, with TRBD1 matching over 10 bases. Germline V CDR1 and CDR2: SGHRS, YFSETQ. Trimming at V came to 4 bases and at J to 5 bases, leaving 8 bases not matched to a gene. The CDR3 is 15 amino acids. The CDR3 region is CASSPQTGGAYGYTF. As DNA, the CDR3 is TGCGCCAGCAGCCCACAGACAGGGGGCGCATATGGCTACACCTTC.

The V and J genes are TRBV27 and TRBJ1-6, with 10 bases fitting TRBD1. CDR1 and CDR2 (germline): MNHEY, SMNVEV (reference sequence). The CDR3 is made up of 15 amino acids. Trimming at V came to 5 bases and at J to 9 bases, leaving 7 bases not matched to a gene. Written as DNA, the CDR3 is TGTGCCAGCAGTACCGGACAGGGGGGATTTTCACCCCTCCACTTT. It is translated as CASSTGQGGFSPLHF.

The chain combines TRBV6-2 or TRBV6-3 with TRBJ1-5; maybe TRBD1 (6 bases). The CDR3 runs to 15 residues. With 0 bases removed from V and 0 bases from J, the gap between germline ends came to 6 bases. Germline V CDR1 and CDR2: MNHEY, SVGEGT. CDR3 in DNA: TGTGCCAGCAGTTACTCGGGACATAGCAATCAGCCCCAGCATTTT. Protein product: CASSYSGHSNQPQHF.

This rearrangement joins TRBV7-3 to TRBJ2-1, with 11 bases that match TRBD2. V dropped 5 bases and J dropped 2; count of bases not matched to a gene: 2. This CDR3 is built from 15 residues. Germline CDR1 reads SGHTA; CDR2 reads FQGTGA. The CDR3 bases are TGTGCCAGCAGCGGGGGACTAGCGGCCTACAATGAGCAGTTCTTC. This sequence encodes CASSGGLAAYNEQFF. Combining the CDR3 with reference TRBV7-3 and TRBJ2-1 gives the whole variable domain GAGVSQTPSNKVTEKGKYVELRCDPISGHTALYWYRQSLGQGPEFLIYFQGTGAADDSGLPNDRFFAVRPEGSVSTLKIQRTERGDSAVYLCASSGGLAAYNEQFFGPGTRLTVL.